This note documents a single T cell receptor (beta chain) sequence. Its antigen is currently unknown. This sample is drawn from a study of cytomegalovirus exposure and HLA in healthy donors. Study outcomes and limitations: TCR beta chain V- and J-gene trimming was linked, in a later analysis, to a missense variant in DCLRE1C.

Germline CDR1 MNHNS, CDR2 SASEGT. The V gene lost 0 bases and the J gene lost 5 bases, with 6 bases spanning the gap. The CDR3 length is 13 residues. Primers: 60 Vbeta forward and 13 Jbeta reverse. Data came from immunoSEQ multiplex PCR; TCRdb stores just in-frame clones and leaves some out. The table for this sample gives about 200,000 clones. The sequenced material came from PBMCs. The TCR comes from a girl aged 2 to 9 in good health and CMV-seropositive. The rearrangement joins TRBV6-1 to TRBJ2-3; D perhaps matches TRBD1 (5 bases). The CDR3 sequence is CASSEAQGDTQYF. CDR3 coding DNA: TGTGCCAGCAGTGAAGCCCAGGGAGATACGCAGTATTTT.